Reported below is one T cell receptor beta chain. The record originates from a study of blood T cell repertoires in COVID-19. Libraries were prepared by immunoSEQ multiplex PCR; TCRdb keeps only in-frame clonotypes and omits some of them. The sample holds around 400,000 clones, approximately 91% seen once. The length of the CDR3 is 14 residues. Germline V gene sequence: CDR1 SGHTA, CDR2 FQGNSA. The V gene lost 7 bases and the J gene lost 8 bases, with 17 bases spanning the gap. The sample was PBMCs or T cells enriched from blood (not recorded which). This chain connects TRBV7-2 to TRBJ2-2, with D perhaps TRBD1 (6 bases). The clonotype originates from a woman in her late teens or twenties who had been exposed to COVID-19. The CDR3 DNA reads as TGTGCCAGCACCCAACGCAGGGGCGGAGGGGAGCTGTTTTTT. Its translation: CASTQRRGGGELFF.